This T cell receptor (beta chain) was sequenced for a study of cytomegalovirus exposure and HLA in healthy donors. The PCR made use of 60 Vbeta and 13 Jbeta primers. As handled by the study authors: Later, an analysis found 80 million or so unique TCR beta chains, and about 10 million of these were shared. This table comes from immunoSEQ multiplex PCR, and its TCRdb copy is limited to in-frame clones, with some not included. The V and J calls and the clone size are those of that table, but D and trimming were determined from the DNA. The data show 55,000 to 65,000 clones, approximately 80% seen once. This receptor was obtained from a human donor in good health. The sample consisted of PBMCs.

DNA for the CDR3: TGTGCCAGCAGCTTAGATTTGGGACAGGGCTACAATGAGCAGTTCTTC. As protein: CASSLDLGQGYNEQFF. This chain uses TRBV11-2 with TRBJ2-1; 9 bases line up with TRBD1. In germline, CDR1 is SGHAT, CDR2 FQNNGV. CDR3 length: 16 residues. The V gene end was trimmed by 0 bases and the J gene end by 3 bases; junction bases not matched to a gene: 3.